This T cell receptor beta chain was obtained from a study of patients and donors after allogeneic stem cell transplantation. Ten or more counts support this clonotype. The junction departs from the called germline gene at one end, perhaps through a read error. The germline V gene has CDR1 SGHRS and CDR2 YFSETQ. The CDR3 has 14 residues. MiXCR was run by TCRdb on the RT-PCR reads, yielding one entry per CDR3 protein. The table has 900,000 to 1,000,000 distinct CDR3 sequences, roughly 18% seen once. The receptor comes from a human donor who was either an allogeneic HSCT recipient or a stem cell or donor lymphocyte infusion donor (not recorded which). It is not recorded whose cells these are; they may come from a transplant donor. The J gene is TRBJ2-7, the V gene TRBV5-1, with unresolved D. Input material: blood, either unsorted or a sorted T cell fraction (not recorded which). The CDR3 DNA reads TGTGCCAGCAGTTTAAGCAGCGTCTCCTACGAGCAGTACTTC. As protein: CASSLSSVSYEQYF.